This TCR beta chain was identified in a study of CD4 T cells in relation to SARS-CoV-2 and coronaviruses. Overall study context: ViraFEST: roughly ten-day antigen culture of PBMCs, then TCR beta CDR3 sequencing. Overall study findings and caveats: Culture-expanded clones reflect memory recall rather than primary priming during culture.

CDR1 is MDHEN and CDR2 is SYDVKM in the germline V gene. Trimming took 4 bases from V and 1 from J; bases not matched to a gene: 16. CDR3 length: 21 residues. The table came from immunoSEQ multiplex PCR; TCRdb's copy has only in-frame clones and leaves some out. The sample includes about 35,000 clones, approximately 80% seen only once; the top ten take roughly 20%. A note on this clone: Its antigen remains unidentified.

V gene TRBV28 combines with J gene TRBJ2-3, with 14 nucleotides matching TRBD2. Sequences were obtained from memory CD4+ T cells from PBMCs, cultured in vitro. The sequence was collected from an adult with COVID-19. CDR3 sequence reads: CASSYPGGLAGGLYRTDTQYF. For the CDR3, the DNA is TGTGCCAGCAGTTATCCCGGAGGACTAGCGGGAGGCCTCTATCGCACAGATACGCAGTATTTT.